The present TCR beta chain was sequenced within a study of tumor-infiltrating lymphocytes in oesophageal squamous cell carcinoma. This clonotype has at least ten counts. Using its own MiXCR run on the PCR reads, TCRdb lists one record per CDR3 protein. This sample has 15,000 or so distinct CDR3 sequences, with roughly 50% found just once. The CDR3 is made up of 15 amino acids. The V end was cut by 5 bases, the J end by 4 bases, with 14 bases between. Germline V gives CDR1 MDHEN, CDR2 SYDVKM. The chain combines TRBV28 with TRBJ2-2; D is perhaps TRBD2 (6 bases). The source is a female donor with esophageal squamous cell carcinoma. Material for sequencing was esophageal tumor tissue. The CDR3 DNA reads TGTGCCAGCAGTAGTCGGAGGGCCCGCACCGGGGAGCTGTTTTTT. Its translation: CASSSRRARTGELFF. The variable domain in full, with the rest retrieved from reference TRBV28 and TRBJ2-2, is DVKVTQSSRYLVKRTGEKVFLECVQDMDHENMFWYRQDPGLGLRLIYFSYDVKMKEKGDIPEGYSVSREKKERFSLILESASTNQTSMYLCASSSRRARTGELFFGEGSRLTVL.